These 22 T cell receptor beta chains originate from one sample sequenced in a study of Ad26.COV2.S vaccination and SARS-CoV-2 variants. The treatment was: roughly 18 received Ad26.COV2.S at low or high dose, single or two shots; several received placebo; per-sample allocation not given. Sampling happened 63 days after the first vaccine or placebo injection. TCRdb's copy holds only in-frame clones and misses some; the assay was immunoSEQ multiplex PCR. The sample has about 320,000 clones, just under 85% seen once. This sample comprised peripheral blood, obtained in a trial of Ad26.COV2.S vaccine versus placebo. These receptors all stem from a person between 18 and 65 years old who received the Ad26.COV2.S COVID-19 vaccine or a placebo.

In this sample, this clone turned up once. V is TRBV11-2 and J is TRBJ2-7; maybe TRBD1 (6 bases). The germline gives CDR1 SGHAT, CDR2 FQNNGV. V gave up 5 bases and J gave up 0 bases, with 14 bases separating them. The CDR3 is 15 residues long. CDR3 sequence reads: CASSPRQVSSYEQYF. CDR3 coding DNA: TGTGCCAGCAGCCCGCGACAGGTTTCCTCCTACGAGCAGTACTTC.

V usage is TRBV5-1 and J usage is TRBJ1-2; a weak D match, TRBD1 (6 bases). CDR3 length: 14 amino acids. Looked up from germline, CDR1 is SGHRS and CDR2 is YFSETQ. Trimming pared 4 bases from V and 8 bases from J, leaving 18 bases between. CDR3 bases: TGCGCCAGCAGCCCCGACGGGGCAGGGGTGGGCTACACCTTC. Translation gives CASSPDGAGVGYTF.

The V and J genes are TRBV5-1 and TRBJ2-7, with 9 bases identical to TRBD2. J gave up 1 base and V 4 bases, and 15 bases lay outside the gene matches. The CDR3 runs 18 residues. Germline CDR1 and CDR2: SGHRS and YFSETQ. CDR3 sequence (DNA): TGCGCCAGCAGCAGGGGACTTGGAAGCGGGGGGCCTTCCTACGAGCAGTACTTC. It yields the protein CASSRGLGSGGPSYEQYF. The full variable domain, rest sourced from reference TRBV5-1 and TRBJ2-7, is KAGVTQTPRYLIKTRGQQVTLSCSPISGHRSVSWYQQTPGQGLQFLFEYFSETQRNKGNFPGRFSGRQFSNSRSEMNVSTLELGDSALYLCASSRGLGSGGPSYEQYFGPGTRLTVT.

The chain couples TRBV28 to TRBJ2-2, with D uncertain. V lost 5 bases, J lost 6 bases, and 10 bases lay in between. This CDR3 region has 13 residues. From germline, CDR1 is MDHEN and CDR2 SYDVKM. The CDR3 sequence is CASSPGISGELFF. The CDR3 DNA sequence: TGTGCCAGCAGTCCCGGTATATCCGGGGAGCTGTTTTTT.

J is TRBJ2-3 and V is TRBV5-4; 12 bases agree with TRBD2. The germline gives CDR1 SGHNT, CDR2 YYREEE (reference sequence). The trim removed 4 bases at V and 0 bases at J, leaving 6 bases unmatched. The CDR3 loop spans 17 amino acids. The CDR3 DNA reads as TGTGCCAGCAGCCTAAGACTAGCGGGGGCTAGCACAGATACGCAGTATTTT. This translates into CASSLRLAGASTDTQYF.

J is TRBJ1-4 and V is TRBV7-2; D gene ambiguous. Germline CDR1 is SGHTA and CDR2 is FQGNSA. The CDR3 is 13 amino acids. V lost 3 bases, J lost 3 bases, and 5 bases lay in between. This chain's CDR3 is CASSLVANEKLFF. CDR3 sequence (DNA): TGTGCCAGCAGCTTGGTGGCTAATGAAAAACTGTTTTTT.

This chain links TRBV11-2 with TRBJ2-7; 9 bases are a match to TRBD1. The CDR3 consists of 15 residues. Germline V gives CDR1 SGHAT, CDR2 FQNNGV. The J segment lost 2 bases and the V segment lost 5 bases, leaving 7 bases of the junction unmatched. The CDR3: CASSRTGAPAYEQYF. The CDR3 DNA is TGTGCCAGCAGCCGGACAGGGGCCCCAGCCTACGAGCAGTACTTC.

The V and J genes are TRBV6-5 and TRBJ2-3; 7 positions agree with TRBD1. The CDR3 runs to 15 residues. The V gene's germline CDR1 is MNHEY and CDR2 SVGAGI. V lost 2 bases, J lost 3 bases, and 5 bases stayed unmatched. The CDR3: CASSYRGRGTDTQYF. The DNA for the CDR3 is TGTGCCAGCAGTTACAGGGGCAGGGGGACAGATACGCAGTATTTT.

This chain uses TRBV5-1 with TRBJ2-1; TRBD2 aligns across 9 bases. Trimming took 5 bases from V and 4 from J; bases not matched to a gene: 13. Germline CDR1 is SGHRS and CDR2 is YFSETQ. The CDR3 runs to 17 residues. The CDR3 DNA reads as TGCGCCAGCAGTTGGGCTAGCGGGGCTTTACCGTACAATGAGCAGTTCTTC. Its protein product is CASSWASGALPYNEQFF.

The chain has TRBV6-1 and TRBJ1-1; D gene unclear. CDR1 and CDR2 from the germline V gene are MNHNS and SASEGT. Trimming shortened V by 2 bases and J by 1 base, and 8 bases separated the two germline ends. This CDR3 has 14 residues. CDR3 bases: TGTGCCAGCAGTGAAATCGGCCCGAACACTGAAGCTTTCTTT. This translates into CASSEIGPNTEAFF.

The chain recombines TRBV28 with TRBJ2-2, with D possibly TRBD1 on 5 matching bases. The V gene lost 2 bases and the J gene lost 2 bases, with 12 bases spanning the gap. The germline V gene encodes CDR1 MDHEN and CDR2 SYDVKM. The CDR3 loop spans 16 amino acids. The CDR3 nucleotides read TGTGCCAGCAGTTTAGTAGGGGTCGATAACACCGGGGAGCTGTTTTTT. This gives the protein CASSLVGVDNTGELFF.

This CDR3 reads CSASSGLAASYEQYF. For the CDR3, the DNA is TGCAGTGCTAGTTCCGGACTAGCGGCTTCCTACGAGCAGTACTTC. This rearrangement joins TRBV20-1 to TRBJ2-7, with 10 bases fitting TRBD2. The germline V gene has CDR1 DFQATT and CDR2 SNEGSKA (reference sequence). The CDR3 length is 15 residues. Losses at the gene ends were 3 bases for V and 1 base for J; bases not matched to a gene: 6.

J is TRBJ2-3 and V is TRBV27; a possible D gene is TRBD2 (5 bases). Germline V gene lookup returns CDR1 MNHEY and CDR2 SMNVEV (reference sequence). This CDR3 region has 17 residues. Trimming pared 0 bases from V and 2 bases from J, leaving 15 bases between. The CDR3 region is CASSLSTDGLTTDTQYF. DNA for the CDR3: TGTGCCAGCAGTTTATCGACCGATGGACTTACCACAGATACGCAGTATTTT.

This chain uses TRBV11-2 with TRBJ1-1, with 9 bases that match TRBD1. The germline V gene encodes CDR1 SGHAT and CDR2 FQNNGV. There are 15 residues in the CDR3. V dropped 5 bases and J dropped 4; count of bases not matched to a gene: 8. DNA for the CDR3: TGTGCCAGCAGCCCGGGACAGGGTTGGGGCACTGAAGCTTTCTTT. As protein: CASSPGQGWGTEAFF.

Note on this clone: The same CDR3 is also encoded by other DNA sequences in this sample. This rearrangement joins TRBV9 to TRBJ1-5; unclear D gene. Trimming stripped 0 bases from V and 3 bases from J, with 4 bases between. Germline CDR1 and CDR2: SGDLS and YYNGEE. CDR3 size: 13 residues. The chain's CDR3 is CASSVDPNQPQHF. CDR3 DNA: TGTGCCAGCAGCGTAGATCCCAATCAGCCCCAGCATTTT.

The chain couples TRBV4-2 to TRBJ2-5; 7 nucleotides match TRBD2. Losses at the gene ends were 0 bases for V and 9 bases for J; bases not matched to a gene: 7. Germline V lookup: CDR1 LGHNA, CDR2 YNFKEQ. This CDR3 has 14 amino acids. The CDR3 sequence is CASSQDTGTNPQYF. CDR3 coding DNA: TGTGCCAGCAGCCAAGACACGGGGACTAATCCCCAGTACTTC.

This sequence joins TRBV7-6 and TRBJ2-7; weak D call: TRBD2 (6 bases). Trimming left V 5 bases short and J 5 bases short, with 22 bases between. The CDR3 has 16 amino acids. CDR1 is SGHVS, CDR2 FNYEAQ, per germline. The CDR3 DNA reads as TGTGCCAGCAGCACTGGCCCCCGGGACTCAACAGACGAGCAGTACTTC. Its protein is CASSTGPRDSTDEQYF.

The chain is built from TRBV4-1 and TRBJ2-7; 7 bases map to TRBD1. The CDR3 spans 15 residues. V lost 1 base, J lost 2 bases, and 5 bases stayed unmatched. The germline V gene has CDR1 MGHRA and CDR2 YSYEKL. The CDR3 loop is CASSQGQGATYEQYF. CDR3 DNA: TGCGCCAGCAGCCAAGGACAGGGCGCAACCTACGAGCAGTACTTC.

The chain has TRBV6-1 and TRBJ2-7; 7 bases are a match to TRBD1. The germline CDR1 and CDR2 sequences are MNHNS and SASEGT. This CDR3 spans 17 amino acids. With 2 bases clipped from V and 2 bases from J, the junction kept 12 bases outside the gene matches. The CDR3 sequence: CASSERQGWNLPYEQYF. CDR3 coding DNA: TGTGCCAGCAGTGAAAGACAGGGTTGGAACCTACCCTACGAGCAGTACTTC.

This clone has a count of ten or more. The gene calls are TRBV20-1 and TRBJ1-2, with D unresolved. V lost 3 bases to trimming and J lost 3 bases, with 5 bases between them. The CDR3 is made up of 11 amino acids. Germline CDR1 reads DFQATT; CDR2 reads SNEGSKA (reference sequence). The CDR3 spells CSASGDYGYTF. CDR3 nucleotides: TGCAGTGCTAGCGGTGACTATGGCTACACCTTC.

The genes are TRBV27 and TRBJ2-1, with D possibly TRBD1 on 6 matching bases. The CDR3 totals 14 residues. Germline V CDR1 and CDR2: MNHEY, SMNVEV (reference sequence). V lost 3 bases and J 6 bases, leaving 12 bases between the germline ends. This CDR3 reads CASSFVGAGNEQFF. In DNA form, the CDR3 reads TGTGCCAGCAGTTTTGTGGGGGCCGGCAATGAGCAGTTCTTC.

This chain links TRBV9 with TRBJ1-1, with D tentatively TRBD1 (6 bases). V was clipped by 0 bases and J by 1 base, with 25 bases between them. The CDR3 extends over 20 amino acids. Germline-derived CDR1 and CDR2 are SGDLS and YYNGEE. CDR3 nucleotide sequence: TGTGCCAGCAGCGTAGAACCGCTGGGCAGGGGCGGGATGGGGAACACTGAAGCTTTCTTT. It specifies CASSVEPLGRGGMGNTEAFF.